Below, 21 T cell receptor beta chains from the same sample are listed, as sequenced in a study of shared clonotypes between healthy human individuals. Some clones are missing from TCRdb's copy, which holds only in-frame ones; the method was immunoSEQ multiplex PCR. Counted here are some 2 million clones, about 95% occurring once; the ten biggest clones make up roughly 1%. In the naive CD8 group, cells lacked CD45RO and were positively selected for CCR7, so terminally differentiated effector memory CD45RA+ cells were left out. The sequenced material came from naive CD8+ T cells sorted from blood. The receptors were gathered from a man younger than 35 in good health.

The chain's CDR3 is CASSPGTGGDGYTF. CDR3 DNA sequence: TGTGCCAGCAGTCCGGGGACAGGGGGAGATGGCTACACCTTC. This rearrangement joins TRBV2 to TRBJ1-2, with 11 bases that match TRBD1. Germline V CDR1 and CDR2: SNHLY, FYNNEI. V was clipped by 5 bases and J by 6 bases; unmatched bases: 5. The CDR3 length is 14 residues.

J is TRBJ2-7 and V is TRBV5-5, with D possibly matching TRBD1 (6 bases). This CDR3 is 16 amino acids long. Trimming cost V 0 bases and J 4 bases, with 17 bases left between them. The germline V gene encodes CDR1 SGHKS and CDR2 YYEKEE (reference sequence). Written as DNA, the CDR3 is TGTGCCAGCAGCTTGGAACGGTCCGGGACATTGTACGAGCAGTACTTC. As protein: CASSLERSGTLYEQYF. The full variable domain, rest sourced from reference TRBV5-5 and TRBJ2-7, is DAGVTQSPTHLIKTRGQQVTLRCSPISGHKSVSWYQQVLGQGPQFIFQYYEKEERGRGNFPDRFSARQFPNYSSELNVNALLLGDSALYLCASSLERSGTLYEQYFGPGTRLTVT.

The chain carries TRBV7-9 and TRBJ2-3, with D possibly being TRBD2 (6 bases). The V end lost 8 bases, the J end lost 5 bases, and 20 bases lay between the germline ends. Germline CDR1 is SEHNR and CDR2 is FQNEAQ (reference sequence). The length of the CDR3 is 15 residues. The CDR3 region is CASRDSSSLGDTQYF. The CDR3 nucleotides read TGTGCCAGCCGGGACTCGAGTAGCCTGGGAGATACGCAGTATTTT.

This chain connects TRBV27 to TRBJ2-5; 7 bases fit TRBD1. Looked up from germline, CDR1 is MNHEY and CDR2 is SMNVEV (reference sequence). Unmatched junction bases numbered 6, after V lost 3 bases and J lost 5 bases. This CDR3 is built from 14 residues. The CDR3 is CASSLSTGLETQYF. CDR3 coding DNA: TGTGCCAGCAGTTTGTCGACAGGGCTCGAGACCCAGTACTTC.

Details on this clone: Other DNA sequences in this specimen translate into the identical CDR3. The rearrangement joins TRBV6-5 to TRBJ2-7; D call uncertain. V shed 0 bases and J shed 3 bases, with 6 bases lying between them. Germline V lookup: CDR1 MNHEY, CDR2 SVGAGI. CDR3 length: 13 amino acids. The CDR3 spells CASSYSGNYEQYF. The CDR3 DNA sequence: TGTGCCAGCAGTTACTCGGGGAACTACGAGCAGTACTTC.

The chain couples TRBV9 to TRBJ2-1; 7 nucleotides agree with TRBD2. Germline V gene sequence: CDR1 SGDLS, CDR2 YYNGEE. The V gene end was trimmed by 0 bases and the J gene end by 7 bases; junction bases not matched to a gene: 16. This CDR3 has 18 residues. The CDR3 loop is CASSVGQPTSVTWNEQFF. The DNA for the CDR3 is TGTGCCAGCAGCGTAGGTCAGCCCACTAGCGTCACGTGGAATGAGCAGTTCTTC.

This clone was seen just once. The chain is built from TRBV7-2 and TRBJ2-1; D is undetermined. This CDR3 contains 13 residues. CDR1 and CDR2 from the germline V gene are SGHTA and FQGNSA. Trimming stripped 5 bases from V and 10 bases from J, with 15 bases between. CDR3 amino acids: CASSGPPMDEQFF. The CDR3 DNA reads as TGTGCCAGCAGCGGCCCCCCTATGGACGAGCAGTTCTTC.

This chain links TRBV6-5 with TRBJ2-7; perhaps D is TRBD1 or TRBD2 (5 bases each). CDR1 MNHEY and CDR2 SVGAGI come from the germline V gene. This CDR3 contains 16 residues. The V end lost 4 bases, the J end lost 1 base, and 17 bases lay between the germline ends. The CDR3 sequence: CASSFLGTDRSYEQYF. The CDR3 region has the DNA TGTGCCAGCAGTTTCCTTGGGACGGACCGTTCCTACGAGCAGTACTTC.

The chain employs TRBV11-3 and TRBJ1-6; D perhaps matches TRBD1 (5 bases). V lost 10 bases to trimming and J lost 9 bases, with 22 bases between them. CDR1 is SGHNT and CDR2 is YENEEA in the germline V gene. This CDR3 contains 15 residues. DNA of the CDR3: TGTGCCAACCGGGGACCGGTTTCCGCCAGTTCACCCCTCCACTTT. Encoded protein: CANRGPVSASSPLHF.

The rearrangement links TRBV5-1 to TRBJ2-1; D possibly corresponds to TRBD1 (6 bases). Germline V lookup: CDR1 SGHRS, CDR2 YFSETQ. CDR3 size: 18 residues. Between the trimmed V and J ends, which lost 2 bases and 0 bases, there was a span of 18 bases. The CDR3 DNA reads as TGCGCCAGCAGCTTAAACTGGTGGGGGCATGGCTCCTACAATGAGCAGTTCTTC. Protein: CASSLNWWGHGSYNEQFF.

In the case of this clone: Other DNA sequences of this sample code for an identical CDR3. V gene TRBV27 combines with J gene TRBJ1-5; D might be TRBD1 (6 bases). This CDR3 is built from 14 residues. Germline values: CDR1 MNHEY, CDR2 SMNVEV (reference sequence). V dropped 3 bases and J dropped 7 bases, with 13 bases sitting between them. As DNA, the CDR3 is TGTGCCAGCAGTTTGATAGGGGGGAACCAGCCCCAGCATTTT. It translates to CASSLIGGNQPQHF.

The V gene is TRBV5-1, the J gene TRBJ2-1; 10 bases agree with TRBD1. The CDR3 consists of 16 residues. Per the germline V gene, CDR1 is SGHRS and CDR2 is YFSETQ. Trimming at V came to 4 bases and at J to 3 bases, leaving 7 bases not matched to a gene. For the CDR3, the DNA is TGCGCCAGCAGCGGGGGACAGGGGATTTACTACAATGAGCAGTTCTTC. Translation gives CASSGGQGIYYNEQFF.

This clone was seen only once. The same CDR3 can be traced to other DNA sequences in this sample. V and J are TRBV27 and TRBJ1-1, with D possibly matching TRBD1 (5 bases). The V gene lost 2 bases and the J gene lost 1 base, with 8 bases spanning the gap. Germline V gene sequence: CDR1 MNHEY, CDR2 SMNVEV (reference sequence). This CDR3 region has 14 residues. CDR3 protein: CASSLLQGNTEAFF. The CDR3, as DNA: TGTGCCAGCAGTTTACTTCAGGGGAACACTGAAGCTTTCTTT.

The genes are TRBV7-9 and TRBJ1-1, with 10 bases aligning to TRBD1. Per germline, CDR1 SEHNR and CDR2 FQNEAQ (reference sequence). The CDR3 has 16 residues. Trimming at V came to 1 base and at J to 7 bases, leaving 9 bases not matched to a gene. This chain's CDR3 is CASSLEGGQGGNEAFF. The CDR3 DNA reads TGTGCCAGCAGCTTAGAGGGTGGACAGGGGGGCAATGAAGCTTTCTTT.

This sequence joins TRBV6-4 and TRBJ2-7; D tentatively reads TRBD1 or TRBD2 (6 bases each). Trimming took off 7 bases at V and 7 bases at J, with 17 bases between the two ends. This CDR3 contains 13 residues. From germline, CDR1 is MRHNA and CDR2 SNTAGT. The CDR3 sequence: CASTPFRGAEQYF. CDR3 bases: TGTGCCAGCACTCCCTTTAGGGGGGCGGAGCAGTACTTC.

This clone was seen only once. The chain has TRBV7-6 and TRBJ2-3; D not resolved. Germline V gene lookup returns CDR1 SGHVS and CDR2 FNYEAQ. The germline V and J ends were trimmed by 3 bases and 2 bases, with 12 bases remaining between them. The CDR3 loop spans 15 amino acids. Written as DNA, the CDR3 is TGTGCCAGCAGCTTGTTGGACGGCTACACAGATACGCAGTATTTT. Translating gives CASSLLDGYTDTQYF. The full variable domain, its missing parts supplied by reference TRBV7-6 and TRBJ2-3, is GAGVSQSPRYKVTKRGQDVALRCDPISGHVSLYWYRQALGQGPEFLTYFNYEAQQDKSGLPNDRFSAERPEGSISTLTIQRTEQRDSAMYRCASSLLDGYTDTQYFGPGTRLTVL.

In DNA, the CDR3 is TGTGCCAGCAGTTATCATGGGACAACGAACACCGGGGAGCTGTTTTTT. Protein: CASSYHGTTNTGELFF. The genes are TRBV6-5 and TRBJ2-2, with a possible D match to TRBD1 (6 bases). V was trimmed by 3 bases and J by 0 bases, leaving 11 bases between them. Per germline, CDR1 MNHEY and CDR2 SVGAGI. The CDR3 has 16 residues.

This chain links TRBV11-2 with TRBJ2-7; D is uncertain. This CDR3 region has 14 residues. V was clipped by 4 bases and J by 0 bases, with 10 bases between them. Germline V gives CDR1 SGHAT, CDR2 FQNNGV. The DNA of the CDR3 is TGTGCCAGCAGCTCAATGACGGACTCCTACGAGCAGTACTTC. This encodes CASSSMTDSYEQYF.

The chain has TRBV7-9 and TRBJ2-7; D ambiguous. The CDR3 is 15 residues long. Germline CDR1 reads SEHNR; CDR2 reads FQNEAQ (reference sequence). Trimming cost V 5 bases and J 5 bases, with 19 bases left between them. CDR3 residues: CASSMAWTEYDEQYF. The DNA of the CDR3 is TGTGCCAGCAGCATGGCCTGGACGGAGTATGACGAGCAGTACTTC.

Here the CDR3 DNA reads TGTGCCAGCAGCTTAGGGGAAGGGTGGCAGTTCATCACAGATACGCAGTATTTT. Protein product: CASSLGEGWQFITDTQYF. V is TRBV13 and J is TRBJ2-3, with D unresolved. From germline, CDR1 is PRHDT and CDR2 FYEKMQ (reference sequence). The CDR3 extends over 18 amino acids. Trimming pared 0 bases from V and 2 bases from J, leaving 18 bases between.

Here the CDR3 DNA reads TGTGCCAGTAGTGCCCCCCGGGACGGTCAAGAGACCCAGTACTTC. The encoded protein is CASSAPRDGQETQYF. The chain combines TRBV19 with TRBJ2-5, with D tentatively TRBD1 or TRBD2 (5 bases each). This CDR3 region has 15 residues. The germline CDR1 and CDR2 sequences are LNHDA and SQIVND (reference sequence). V lost 5 bases and J lost 2, with 15 bases in between.